This TCR beta chain was identified in a study of preoperative IRX-2 immunotherapy in early breast cancer. Treatment of the sample: preoperative locoregional IRX-2 cytokine immunotherapy. The CDR3 has 13 residues. Produced via immunoSEQ multiplex PCR; TCRdb's table is partial and in-frame only. The sample lists 75,000 to 100,000 clones, 86% occurring once. Sequenced material: tumor tissue, taken after IRX-2 immunotherapy. This sequence originates from a human donor with breast cancer. V gene TRBV22-1 combines with J gene TRBJ1-1; the table's D call of TRBD1 was not tested on the DNA. TRBV22-1 is an annotated pseudogene. The CDR3 bases are TGTGCCAGCAGGGACAGGCCGAACACTGAAGCTTTCTTT. This translates into CASRDRPNTEAFF.